This TCR beta chain appears in the sequencing data of a study of cytomegalovirus exposure and HLA in healthy donors. Germline lookup yields CDR1 SQVTM and CDR2 ANQGSEA. The germline V and J ends were trimmed by 8 bases and 1 base, with 21 bases remaining between them. This CDR3 has 16 amino acids. General study results and limits: One cluster of highly shared sequence variants probably arose as a sequencing artifact. For most TCR beta V segments, an earlier analysis put the productive rate at about 87% or about 30% of the time. There were a few CMV-associated chains whose specificity for CMV antigens was confirmed in vitro.

60 Vbeta and 13 Jbeta primers were used in PCR. Method: immunoSEQ multiplex PCR; TCRdb's copy keeps in-frame clones and lacks some. The sample records about 43,000 clones, 64% being singletons. Regarding this clone: No antigen is known for it.

The chain is built from TRBV29-1 and TRBJ1-5; unclear D gene. The clonotype was recovered from a human donor in good health. The sample taken for sequencing was PBMCs. The CDR3 coding sequence is TGCAGCCCCGTGGGTGGGCGGACTTGGAGCAATCAGCCCCAGCATTTT. Amino acids: CSPVGGRTWSNQPQHF.